Described below is a single T cell receptor beta chain sequence and its context. Antigen specificity is unknown. This specimen comes from a study of T cell clonotyping in hematopoietic cell transplantation. Regarding the study as a whole: At the given depth, recipient repertoires were over 95% de novo clonotypes.

TCRdb's copy holds only in-frame clones and misses some; the assay was immunoSEQ multiplex PCR. The sample includes fewer than 50,000 clones, about 93% of them seen just once. Material for sequencing was peripheral blood mononuclear cells. The sequence derives from a woman in her forties or fifties in good health. Some clones in this sample may be carry-over from other donors' samples.

CDR3 residues: CASSLGSHPGQPQHF. The CDR3 nucleotides read TGTGCCAGCAGCTTGGGGTCCCACCCGGGGCAGCCCCAGCATTTT. The V gene is TRBV5-8, the J gene TRBJ1-5; unclear D gene. This CDR3 region has 15 residues. Trimming stripped 0 bases from V and 7 bases from J, with 14 bases between. Germline values: CDR1 SGHTS, CDR2 YDEGEE.